The 17 T cell receptor beta chains in this list originate from one sample, sequenced in a study of blood T cell repertoires in COVID-19 (dated by TCRdb to about 2020). The library was obtained by the immunoSEQ multiplex PCR assay. Drawn from immuneACCESS, this table holds only the in-frame rearrangements with V and J called that TCRdb kept. Clones are partly lost; checked studies trace under half to an unresolved V gene and leave the rest unexplained. In this sample the table shows tens of thousands of clones, over 75% of which occur a single time. The top ten hold more than 9.5% of the sample. The sample was peripheral blood. These receptors were taken from a human donor with active COVID-19. The donor label of this sample is uncertain.

This chain connects TRBV4-2 to TRBJ2-5; D unresolved. The CDR3 covers 13 residues. The germline CDR1 and CDR2 sequences are LGHNA and YNFKEQ. Trimming cost V 0 bases and J 5 bases, with 7 bases left between them. CDR3 residues: CASSQELGETQYF. The CDR3 region has the DNA TGTGCCAGCAGCCAAGAACTGGGCGAGACCCAGTACTTC.

The chain employs TRBV9 and TRBJ1-3; 8 nucleotides line up with TRBD1. The CDR3 sequence is 16 residues long. V gave up 0 bases and J gave up 4 bases; unmatched junction bases: 6. Germline V lookup: CDR1 SGDLS, CDR2 YYNGEE. The CDR3 DNA reads TGTGCCAGCAGCGTAGGTCTACAGGGGGGAGGAAACACCATATATTTT. As protein: CASSVGLQGGGNTIYF. Drawing the rest from reference TRBV9 and TRBJ1-3, the complete variable domain is DSGVTQTPKHLITATGQRVTLRCSPRSGDLSVYWYQQSLDQGLQFLIQYYNGEERAKGNILERFSAQQFPDLHSELNLSSLELGDSALYFCASSVGLQGGGNTIYFGEGSWLTVV.

V usage is TRBV7-2 and J usage is TRBJ2-2; possible D gene TRBD2, 5 bases. This CDR3 has 13 residues. V was trimmed by 8 bases and J by 4 bases, leaving 11 bases between them. From germline, CDR1 is SGHTA and CDR2 FQGNSA. CDR3 coding DNA: TGTGCCAGCGCGGAGGTTCGCACCGGGGAGCTGTTTTTT. The encoded protein is CASAEVRTGELFF.

The V and J genes are TRBV6-5 and TRBJ2-1; 10 nucleotides agree with TRBD2. CDR1 MNHEY and CDR2 SVGAGI come from the germline V gene. This CDR3 spans 15 amino acids. V was pared by 2 bases and J by 4 bases, with 2 bases of the junction left unmatched. Written as DNA, the CDR3 is TGTGCCAGCAGTTACACTAGCGGGATTTACAATGAGCAGTTCTTC. Encoded protein: CASSYTSGIYNEQFF.

The chain is built from TRBV27 and TRBJ1-5, with unresolved D. In germline, CDR1 is MNHEY, CDR2 SMNVEV (reference sequence). There are 12 residues in the CDR3. With 7 bases removed from V and 9 bases from J, the gap between germline ends came to 13 bases. This chain's CDR3 is CASTTSGRPQHF. In DNA form, the CDR3 reads TGTGCCAGCACCACAAGCGGGAGGCCCCAGCATTTT.

The chain employs TRBV7-8 and TRBJ2-7, with 9 bases lining up with TRBD1. The V gene's germline CDR1 is SGHVS and CDR2 FQNEAQ. The CDR3 loop spans 16 amino acids. V lost 5 bases, J lost 2 bases, and 10 bases stayed unmatched. The CDR3 protein is CASSPLPGQGTYEQYF. The CDR3 DNA sequence: TGTGCCAGCAGCCCTCTTCCGGGACAGGGTACCTACGAGCAGTACTTC.

A single count supports this clone. V usage is TRBV12-3 or TRBV12-4 and J usage is TRBJ2-1; D is perhaps TRBD2 (5 bases). V gave up 6 bases and J gave up 9 bases, with 15 bases separating them. The CDR3 loop spans 13 amino acids. In DNA form, the CDR3 reads TGTGCCAGCAGACCGCCTGGGAGATCTGAGCAGTTCTTC. This encodes CASRPPGRSEQFF.

This clone was picked up one time. V usage is TRBV2 and J usage is TRBJ1-3; TRBD1 aligns across 8 bases. V shed 10 bases, J shed 8 bases, and the junction held 16 bases outside the gene matches. CDR3 length: 15 residues. Germline V gene data show CDR1 as SNHLY and CDR2 as FYNNEI. CDR3 sequence reads: CATQRETGVVDTIYF. CDR3 nucleotide sequence: TGTGCCACTCAGAGGGAGACAGGGGTAGTCGACACCATATATTTT.

The V gene is TRBV2, the J gene TRBJ1-5, with 8 bases matching TRBD1. V shed 5 bases, J shed 0 bases, and the junction held 6 bases outside the gene matches. CDR1 and CDR2 from the germline V gene are SNHLY and FYNNEI. CDR3 length equals 16 residues. The CDR3 bases are TGTGCCAGCAGTACGGACAGGGCTTATAGCAATCAGCCCCAGCATTTT. Protein sequence: CASSTDRAYSNQPQHF.

The chain combines TRBV7-7 with TRBJ2-2; 7 positions agree with TRBD2. The CDR3 extends over 18 amino acids. Germline assignment: CDR1 SSHAT and CDR2 FNYEAQ (reference sequence). The CDR3 loop is CATAPPNIPSGRTGELFF. The DNA of the CDR3 is TGTGCTACCGCGCCGCCAAACATCCCTAGCGGAAGGACCGGGGAGCTGTTTTTT. The whole variable domain, remainder taken from reference TRBV7-7 and TRBJ2-2, is GAGVSQSPRYKVTKRGQDVTLRCDPISSHATLYWYQQALGQGPEFLTYFNYEAQPDKSGLPSDRFSAERPEGSISTLTIQRTEQRDSAMYRCATAPPNIPSGRTGELFFGEGSRLTVL.

This rearrangement joins TRBV19 to TRBJ1-1, with no clear D. Germline V gene lookup returns CDR1 LNHDA and CDR2 SQIVND (reference sequence). The CDR3 runs 13 residues. Trimming cost V 3 bases and J 1 base, with 6 bases left between them. This chain's CDR3 is CASSMTGNTEAFF. The CDR3 DNA reads as TGTGCCAGTAGTATGACGGGGAACACTGAAGCTTTCTTT.

The CDR3 nucleotides are TGCGCCAGCAGCTTGGACAGGGTGAACACCGGGGAGCTGTTTTTT. It translates to CASSLDRVNTGELFF. The J gene is TRBJ2-2, the V gene TRBV5-1; D is possibly TRBD1 (6 bases). Trimming cost V 0 bases and J 1 base, with 7 bases left between them. Germline CDR1 reads SGHRS; CDR2 reads YFSETQ. The CDR3 consists of 15 residues.

The chain is built from TRBV2 and TRBJ2-1; 10 bases fit TRBD1. Germline values: CDR1 SNHLY, CDR2 FYNNEI. The CDR3 runs to 16 residues. The V gene end was trimmed by 4 bases and the J gene end by 8 bases; junction bases not matched to a gene: 11. CDR3 coding DNA: TGTGCCAGCAGTGCCGAGACAGGGGGCGCTTTTGATGAGCAGTTCTTC. Translation: CASSAETGGAFDEQFF.

The rearrangement links TRBV27 to TRBJ2-2, with 9 nucleotides matching TRBD2. The CDR3 has 16 residues. J gave up 3 bases and V 2 bases, and 4 bases lay outside the gene matches. Germline values: CDR1 MNHEY, CDR2 SMNVEV (reference sequence). The CDR3 is CASSLKAGGYTGELFF. The CDR3 DNA is TGTGCCAGCAGTTTAAAAGCGGGGGGATACACCGGGGAGCTGTTTTTT.

This chain uses TRBV7-8 with TRBJ1-5; 8 bases are shared with TRBD1. After removal of 5 bases from V and 4 bases from J, the junction contained 13 bases not matched to a gene. Germline loops: CDR1 SGHVS, CDR2 FQNEAQ. The CDR3 covers 17 residues. The CDR3 protein is CASSELHRGLWNQPQHF. DNA for the CDR3: TGTGCCAGCAGCGAACTCCACAGGGGGTTGTGGAATCAGCCCCAGCATTTT.

This chain joins TRBV2 and TRBJ2-7, with D possibly being TRBD1 (7 bases). This CDR3 contains 13 residues. With 5 bases removed from V and 7 bases from J, the gap between germline ends came to 15 bases. Germline V gene data show CDR1 as SNHLY and CDR2 as FYNNEI. CDR3 region: CASSRDAGGEQYF. Written as DNA, the CDR3 is TGTGCCAGCAGTAGGGATGCAGGGGGGGAGCAGTACTTC.

The CDR3 DNA reads as TGTGCCAGTAGTCAGGAAGGGTCGGGAGGTATAGACAATGAGCAGTTCTTC. Encoded protein: CASSQEGSGGIDNEQFF. The chain uses TRBV19 and TRBJ2-1; 7 bases map to TRBD2. In germline, CDR1 is LNHDA, CDR2 SQIVND (reference sequence). V shed 5 bases, J shed 5 bases, and the junction held 15 bases outside the gene matches. This CDR3 is 17 amino acids long.